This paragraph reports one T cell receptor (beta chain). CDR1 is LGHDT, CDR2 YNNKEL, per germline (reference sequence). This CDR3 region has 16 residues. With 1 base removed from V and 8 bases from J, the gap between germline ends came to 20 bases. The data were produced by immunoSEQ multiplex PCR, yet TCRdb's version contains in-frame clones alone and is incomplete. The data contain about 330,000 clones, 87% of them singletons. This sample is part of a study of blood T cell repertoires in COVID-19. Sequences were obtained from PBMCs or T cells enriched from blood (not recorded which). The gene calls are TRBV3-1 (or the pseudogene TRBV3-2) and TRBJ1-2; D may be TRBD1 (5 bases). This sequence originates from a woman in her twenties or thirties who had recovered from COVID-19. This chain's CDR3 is CASSQGRDPYHTGYTF. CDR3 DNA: TGTGCCAGCAGCCAAGGGCGGGACCCCTATCACACGGGCTACACCTTC.